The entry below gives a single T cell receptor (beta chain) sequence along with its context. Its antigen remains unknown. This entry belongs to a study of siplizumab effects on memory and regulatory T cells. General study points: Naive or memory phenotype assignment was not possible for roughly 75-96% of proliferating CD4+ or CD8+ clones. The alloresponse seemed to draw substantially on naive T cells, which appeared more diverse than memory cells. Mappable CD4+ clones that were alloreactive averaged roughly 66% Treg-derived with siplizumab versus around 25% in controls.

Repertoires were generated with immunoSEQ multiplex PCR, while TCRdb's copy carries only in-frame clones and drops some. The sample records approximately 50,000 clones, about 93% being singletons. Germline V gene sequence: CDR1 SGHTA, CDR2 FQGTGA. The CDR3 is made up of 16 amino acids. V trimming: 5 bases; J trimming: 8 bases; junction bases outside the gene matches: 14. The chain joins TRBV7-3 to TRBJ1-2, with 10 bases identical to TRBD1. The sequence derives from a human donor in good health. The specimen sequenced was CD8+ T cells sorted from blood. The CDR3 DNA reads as TGTGCCAGCAGCGTCCCGGGACAGGGGAATGTTATGGGCTACACCTTC. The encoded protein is CASSVPGQGNVMGYTF. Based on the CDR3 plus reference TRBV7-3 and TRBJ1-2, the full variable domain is GAGVSQTPSNKVTEKGKYVELRCDPISGHTALYWYRQSLGQGPEFLIYFQGTGAADDSGLPNDRFFAVRPEGSVSTLKIQRTERGDSAVYLCASSVPGQGNVMGYTFGSGTRLTVV.